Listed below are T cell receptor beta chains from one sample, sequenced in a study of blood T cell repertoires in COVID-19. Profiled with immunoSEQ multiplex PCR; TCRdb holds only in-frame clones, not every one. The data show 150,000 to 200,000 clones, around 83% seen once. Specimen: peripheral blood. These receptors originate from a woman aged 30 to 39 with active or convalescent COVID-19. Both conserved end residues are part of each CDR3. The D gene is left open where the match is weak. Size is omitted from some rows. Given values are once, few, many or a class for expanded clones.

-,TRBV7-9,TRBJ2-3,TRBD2,TGTGCCAGCAGCATGGGACTAACCTCAACAGATACGCAGTATTTT,CASSMGLTSTDTQYF
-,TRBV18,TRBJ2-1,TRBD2,TGTGCCAGCTCCCCCTTGACTAGCGGGAGAGGAAATGAGCAGTTCTTC,CASSPLTSGRGNEQFF
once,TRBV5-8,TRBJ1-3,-,TGTGCCAGCAGCTTTCAGGGGAGCTCTGGAAACACCATATATTTT,CASSFQGSSGNTIYF
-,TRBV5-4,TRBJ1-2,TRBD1,TGTGCCAGCAGCCCCGGGACAGGACTCTACTATGGCTACACCTTC,CASSPGTGLYYGYTF
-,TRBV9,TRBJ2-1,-,TGTGCCAGCAGCGTAGCCCAAAACAATGAGCAGTTCTTC,CASSVAQNNEQFF
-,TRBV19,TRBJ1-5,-,TGTGCCAGTAGTATAGCCCCCGGGGGAAATCAGCCCCAGCATTTT,CASSIAPGGNQPQHF
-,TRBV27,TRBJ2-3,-,TGTGCCAGCACCATCCAGGGGTTGCTCACAGATACGCAGTATTTT,CASTIQGLLTDTQYF
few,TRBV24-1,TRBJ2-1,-,TGTGCCACCAGTGACCCTAACCAAGATGAGCAGTTCTTC,CATSDPNQDEQFF
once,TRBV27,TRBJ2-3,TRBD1,TGTGCCAGCAGTTTCGGGACAGGGGGCGCCCAGACGCAGTATTTT,CASSFGTGGAQTQYF
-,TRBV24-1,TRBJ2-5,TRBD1,TGTGCCACCACTGACAGGGTAACGAAGACCCAGTACTTC,CATTDRVTKTQYF
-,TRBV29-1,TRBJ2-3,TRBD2,TGCAGCGCTACCCGGACTAGCGGCACAGATACGCAGTATTTT,CSATRTSGTDTQYF
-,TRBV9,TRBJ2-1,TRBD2,TGTGCCAGCAGCCCTCAAGCGGGGAGCTCGACCTACAATGAGCAGTTCTTC,CASSPQAGSSTYNEQFF
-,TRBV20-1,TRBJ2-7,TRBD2,TGCAGTGCTAGTAGGGGGCGCTTGCCTAGCGGGGCCTCCTACGAGCAGTACTTC,CSASRGRLPSGASYEQYF
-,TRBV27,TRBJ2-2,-,TGTGCCAGCAGTTTAGCGGACACCGGGGAGCTGTTTTTT,CASSLADTGELFF
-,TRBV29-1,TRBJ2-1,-,TGCAGCGTTGAGCCTAGCAGACACAATGAGCAGTTCTTC,CSVEPSRHNEQFF
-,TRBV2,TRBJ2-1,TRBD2,TGTGCCAGCAGTGCCCAGCGGGGGGGTTACAATGAGCAGTTCTTC,CASSAQRGGYNEQFF
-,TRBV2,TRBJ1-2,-,TGTGCCAGCAAAGTGGAGGAAGGCTACACCTTC,CASKVEEGYTF
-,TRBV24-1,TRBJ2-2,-,TGTGCCACCAGTAGAGGGCAGGTAAACACCGGGGAGCTGTTTTTT,CATSRGQVNTGELFF
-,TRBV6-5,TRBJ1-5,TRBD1,TGTGCCAGCAGCCTTACAGGGGGCAATCAGCCCCAGCATTTT,CASSLTGGNQPQHF
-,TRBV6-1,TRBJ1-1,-,TGTGCCAGCAGTGAAAATACTCTAAACACTGAAGCTTTCTTT,CASSENTLNTEAFF
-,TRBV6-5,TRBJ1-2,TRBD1,TGTGCCAGCAGTAGACAGGGATATGGCTACACCTTC,CASSRQGYGYTF
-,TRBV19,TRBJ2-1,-,TGTGCCAGTAGTATGTCCAGGGCCCAATCCTACAATGAGCAGTTCTTC,CASSMSRAQSYNEQFF
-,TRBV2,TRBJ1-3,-,TGTGCCAGCAGTGAAATACGGAGCTCTGGAAACACCATATATTTT,CASSEIRSSGNTIYF
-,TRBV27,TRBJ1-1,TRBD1,TGTGCCAGCAGTAACCGACAGGGGGTGAACACTGAAGCTTTCTTT,CASSNRQGVNTEAFF
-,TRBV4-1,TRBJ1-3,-,TGCGCCAGCAGCACACCGGGACTGAACTCTGGAAACACCATATATTTT,CASSTPGLNSGNTIYF
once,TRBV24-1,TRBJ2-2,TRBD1,TGTGCCACCAGTGATCCTCCGGGACAGGGGGCCGGGGAGCTGTTTTTT,CATSDPPGQGAGELFF
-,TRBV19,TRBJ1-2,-,TGTGCCAGTAGTATCGCTGTGGGTATAGGAGCTAACTATGGCTACACCTTC,CASSIAVGIGANYGYTF
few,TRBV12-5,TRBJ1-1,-,TGTGCTAGTGGTTTGGTATCTTCAGGGAACACTGAAGCTTTCTTT,CASGLVSSGNTEAFF
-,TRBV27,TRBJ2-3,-,TGTGCCAGCAGTTTCCAATTATCCGGGATGGAGCAGTATTTT,CASSFQLSGMEQYF
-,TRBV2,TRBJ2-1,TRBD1,TGTGCCAGCAGTGAAGACAGGGGATCCTACAATGAGCAGTTCTTC,CASSEDRGSYNEQFF
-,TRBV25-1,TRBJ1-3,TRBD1,TGTGCCAGCAGTTTTGGGACAGTTGGAAACACCATATATTTT,CASSFGTVGNTIYF
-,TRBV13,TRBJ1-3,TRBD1,TGTGCCAGCAGCTTAGGGGGACAGCAAGGTACTGGAAACACCATATATTTT,CASSLGGQQGTGNTIYF
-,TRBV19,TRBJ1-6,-,TGTGCCAGTAGTATAGTCTGGAGAGATTCACCCCTCCACTTT,CASSIVWRDSPLHF
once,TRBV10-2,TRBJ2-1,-,TGCGCCAGCAGTGTAGACAGGAGCTACAATGAGCAGTTCTTC,CASSVDRSYNEQFF
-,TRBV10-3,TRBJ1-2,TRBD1,TGTGCCATCAGTGATATCAGGACAGGGGATGGCTACACCTTC,CAISDIRTGDGYTF
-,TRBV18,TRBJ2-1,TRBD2,TGTGCCAGCTCACCAAAACTAGCGGGAGCTCCGTATGAGCAGTTCTTC,CASSPKLAGAPYEQFF
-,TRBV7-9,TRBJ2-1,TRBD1,TGTGCCAGCAGATATGACGACAGGGTGTACAATGAGCAGTTCTTC,CASRYDDRVYNEQFF
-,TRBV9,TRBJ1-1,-,TGTGCCAGCAGCGGCAGGGTTGGGGCTGAAGCTTTCTTT,CASSGRVGAEAFF
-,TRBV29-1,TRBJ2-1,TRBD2,TGCAGCGTTGACAGCGGGAGGGCCTTCAATGAGCAGTTCTTC,CSVDSGRAFNEQFF
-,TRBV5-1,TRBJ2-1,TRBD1,TGCGCCAGCAGCTTTAACAGGGGGAGTGAGCAGTTCTTC,CASSFNRGSEQFF
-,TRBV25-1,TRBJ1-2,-,TGTGCCAGCAGTGCTTGGGAGGTTTTCTATGGCTACACCTTC,CASSAWEVFYGYTF
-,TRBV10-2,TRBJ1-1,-,TGCGCCAGCAGTGAGGTCCTAATGCTTCTGAACACTGAAGCTTTCTTT,CASSEVLMLLNTEAFF
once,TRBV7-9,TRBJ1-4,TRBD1,TGTGCCAGCAGCTTAGCGTCAGGGGGTGCAACTAATGAAAAACTGTTTTTT,CASSLASGGATNEKLFF
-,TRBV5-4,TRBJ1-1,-,TGTGCCAGCAGCACCCTAGGTGTAACTGAAGCTTTCTTT,CASSTLGVTEAFF
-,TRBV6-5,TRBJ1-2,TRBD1,TGTGCCAGCAGCCGCAGGACAGGAGACTATGGCTACACCTTC,CASSRRTGDYGYTF
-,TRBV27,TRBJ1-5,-,TGTGCCAGCAGTGTACGGGGGAGCAATCAGCCCCAGCATTTT,CASSVRGSNQPQHF
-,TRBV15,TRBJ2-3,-,TGTGCCACCAGCAGAGATGGTACCGCGAGGACAGATACGCAGTATTTT,CATSRDGTARTDTQYF
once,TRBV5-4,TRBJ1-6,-,TGTGCCATTACACTAGGACAGAAACTCCACTTT,CAITLGQKLHF
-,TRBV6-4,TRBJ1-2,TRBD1,TGTGCCAGCAGTGAGACAGGGGGCGGTGGCTACACCTTC,CASSETGGGGYTF
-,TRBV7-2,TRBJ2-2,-,TGTGCCAGCAGCCGTCGGGATCTAGCCGGGGAGCTGTTTTTT,CASSRRDLAGELFF